The entry below gives a single TCR beta chain sequence along with its context. Its specificity is unknown. The data were produced by immunoSEQ multiplex PCR, yet TCRdb's version contains in-frame clones alone and is incomplete. The table includes tens of thousands of clones, 70% to 90% detected once. The data originate from a study of OX40 agonist ivuxolimab in advanced cancers. Blood got drawn at baseline, again on cycle 4 day 1, and then on cycle 7 day 1. Findings and caveats of the study: Both CD4+ and CD8+ T cell populations in blood had undergone clonal expansion by week 6 at 0.1 to 3.0 mg/kg.

Sequences were derived from CD4+ or CD8+ T cells sorted from blood, sampled in a trial of the OX40 agonist ivuxolimab. The source of this sequence is an adult with an advanced solid tumor such as melanoma, head and neck, liver or kidney cancer.

CDR3 bases: TGTGCCAGCAGCTTAGGCCCCGGCTCTGGAAACACCATATATTTT. Amino acids: CASSLGPGSGNTIYF. V is TRBV11-2 and J is TRBJ1-3; no clear D. This CDR3 comprises 15 residues. The V end lost 1 base, the J end lost 0 bases, and 7 bases lay between the germline ends. The germline V gene encodes CDR1 SGHAT and CDR2 FQNNGV.